Below, 26 T cell receptor beta chains from the same sample are listed, as sequenced in a study of shared clonotypes between healthy human individuals (dated by TCRdb to the early 2020s). Library method: the immunoSEQ multiplex PCR assay. The source is immuneACCESS, and TCRdb retained only in-frame sequences with V and J called. Part of the clones is not carried over; for the studies checked, unresolved V genes explain less than half of this, and the remainder is unexplained. For this sample the table gives over 2 million clones, of which approximately 95% were detected only once. Under 0.15% of the sample comes from the top ten. The material sequenced was naive CD4+ T cells sorted from blood. In light of the paper, this sample's cell subset or site label describes: CD45RA+ positively selected. Receptors were obtained from a man younger than 30 in good health.

With respect to this clone: The identical CDR3 is also encoded by other nucleotide sequences in the sample. This chain uses TRBV18 with TRBJ2-7; no reliable D call. The CDR3 extends over 13 amino acids. CDR1 and CDR2 from the germline V gene are KGHSH and LQKENI. V lost 2 bases and J lost 2, with 7 bases in between. As DNA, the CDR3 is TGTGCCAGCTCACCAGGCAGAGCCTACGAGCAGTACTTC. It specifies CASSPGRAYEQYF. The full variable domain, with the rest looked up from reference TRBV18 and TRBJ2-7, is NAGVMQNPRHLVRRRGQEARLRCSPMKGHSHVYWYRQLPEEGLKFMVYLQKENIIDESGMPKERFSAEFPKEGPSILRIQQVVRGDSAAYFCASSPGRAYEQYFGPGTRLTVT.

The chain uses TRBV20-1 and TRBJ1-2; D gene unclear. Germline V gene sequence: CDR1 DFQATT, CDR2 SNEGSKA (reference sequence). The ends were cut back, 6 bases at V and 5 bases at J, with 10 bases in the middle. The CDR3 contains 11 residues. DNA of the CDR3: TGCAGTGCCTTACAGAAGTATGGCTACACCTTC. Translation: CSALQKYGYTF.

This chain links TRBV7-2 with TRBJ1-2; D possibly corresponds to TRBD1 (6 bases). Germline V gives CDR1 SGHTA, CDR2 FQGNSA. The V and J ends lost 5 bases and 7 bases respectively, with 20 bases between them. This CDR3 spans 15 amino acids. The CDR3, as DNA: TGTGCCAGCAGCGATAGCGGTTCAGGGGTTAGTGGCTACACCTTC. It encodes CASSDSGSGVSGYTF.

This clone was detected only a few times. The CDR3 region has the DNA TGTGCCAGCAGTTACGACAGGGAGAGCTCCTACGAGCAGTACTTC. This gives the protein CASSYDRESSYEQYF. The chain joins TRBV6-5 to TRBJ2-7, with TRBD1 identical over 7 bases. This CDR3 region has 15 residues. Germline loops: CDR1 MNHEY, CDR2 SVGAGI. Trimming cost V 2 bases and J 0 bases; bases outside gene matches: 4.

The rearrangement joins TRBV7-2 to TRBJ1-4, with no clear D. The V gene's germline CDR1 is SGHTA and CDR2 FQGNSA. The CDR3 covers 15 residues. The V gene lost 6 bases and the J gene lost 0 bases, with 11 bases spanning the gap. This chain's CDR3 is CASRGTAATNEKLFF. For the CDR3, the DNA is TGTGCCAGCAGGGGAACCGCGGCAACTAATGAAAAACTGTTTTTT.

The V call is TRBV10-3, the J call TRBJ2-3, with 10 bases that match TRBD2. CDR1 and CDR2 from the germline V gene are ENHRY and SYGVKD. Losses at the gene ends were 10 bases for V and 5 bases for J; bases not matched to a gene: 12. The CDR3 runs 15 residues. In nucleotides, the CDR3 is TGTGCCACCCGAACTAGCGGGGTTGCGGGAGATACGCAGTATTTT. Residues: CATRTSGVAGDTQYF.

In the case of this clone: A much larger clone differs from this one at a single base, so this may be a read error. The sample contains more than one DNA sequence encoding this CDR3. The gene calls are TRBV5-1 and TRBJ1-1; D ambiguous. V was clipped by 0 bases and J by 1 base, with 7 bases between them. The CDR3 is 14 amino acids. In germline, CDR1 is SGHRS, CDR2 YFSETQ. In nucleotides, the CDR3 is TGCGCCAGCAGCTTGGGACCGGGGAACACTGAAGCTTTCTTT. Encoded protein: CASSLGPGNTEAFF.

Note on this clone: A much larger clone sits a single nucleotide away, making a read error possible. The J gene is TRBJ1-1, the V gene TRBV2, with D hard to call. V gave up 6 bases and J gave up 1 base, with 15 bases separating them. The germline gives CDR1 SNHLY, CDR2 FYNNEI. The CDR3 is 15 amino acids. The CDR3 bases are TGTGCCAGCAGCGCACGGGGAAAGAGGAACACTGAAGCTTTCTTT. Its translation is CASSARGKRNTEAFF.

CDR3 amino acids: CASSLGTSSGNTIYF. In nucleotides, the CDR3 is TGTGCCAGCAGCTTAGGTACTAGCTCTGGAAACACCATATATTTT. This chain joins TRBV7-9 and TRBJ1-3; D is undetermined. Per the germline V gene, CDR1 is SEHNR and CDR2 is FQNEAQ (reference sequence). V gave up 1 base and J gave up 0 bases, with 7 bases separating them. The CDR3 contains 15 residues.

Points on this clone: Additional DNA sequences in this sample encode the identical CDR3. The V gene is TRBV2, the J gene TRBJ1-5; perhaps TRBD1 as D (5 bases). This CDR3 contains 12 residues. Trimming shortened V by 3 bases and J by 7 bases, and 7 bases separated the two germline ends. From germline, CDR1 is SNHLY and CDR2 FYNNEI. For the CDR3, the DNA is TGTGCCAGCAGTGAGGAGGGGCAGCCCCAGCATTTT. Translated: CASSEEGQPQHF. The full variable domain, its missing parts supplied by reference TRBV2 and TRBJ1-5, is EPEVTQTPSHQVTQMGQEVILRCVPISNHLYFYWYRQILGQKVEFLVSFYNNEISEKSEIFDDQFSVERPDGSNFTLKIRSTKLEDSAMYFCASSEEGQPQHFGDGTRLSIL.

J is TRBJ2-2 and V is TRBV18; the D gene could be TRBD1 or TRBD2 (6 bases each). The CDR3 extends over 15 amino acids. Germline CDR1 is KGHSH and CDR2 is LQKENI. The V end lost 2 bases, the J end lost 0 bases, and 7 bases lay between the germline ends. The DNA of the CDR3 is TGTGCCAGCTCACCAAGGGGGGCGAACACCGGGGAGCTGTTTTTT. The encoded protein is CASSPRGANTGELFF.

The genes are TRBV7-9 and TRBJ2-5; 11 bases are a match to TRBD2. The CDR3 sequence is 16 residues long. Germline loops: CDR1 SEHNR, CDR2 FQNEAQ (reference sequence). Unmatched junction bases numbered 7, after V lost 5 bases and J lost 2 bases. CDR3 DNA sequence: TGTGCCAGCAGCAAACTAGCGGGGGTACTACAAGAGACCCAGTACTTC. Translated: CASSKLAGVLQETQYF.

For this clone: At the DNA level, this CDR3 is encoded by other sequences in the same sample as well. J is TRBJ2-7 and V is TRBV27, with D possibly TRBD2 on 6 matching bases. The CDR3 length is 15 residues. Deletions cut 0 bases from V and 5 bases from J, with 14 bases between. Germline V lookup: CDR1 MNHEY, CDR2 SMNVEV (reference sequence). CDR3 sequence: CASSLSGLLGDEQYF. In DNA form, the CDR3 reads TGTGCCAGCAGTTTATCGGGACTGCTTGGGGACGAGCAGTACTTC.

The CDR3 here is CASTAGLSYEQYF. CDR3 coding DNA: TGTGCCAGCACGGCGGGTCTCTCCTACGAGCAGTACTTC. This chain uses TRBV6-5 with TRBJ2-7; D might be TRBD2 (5 bases). V was pared by 7 bases and J by 0 bases, with 10 bases between. This CDR3 has 13 residues. From germline, CDR1 is MNHEY and CDR2 SVGAGI.

The V gene is TRBV18, the J gene TRBJ1-6; D perhaps matches TRBD1 (5 bases). The V gene lost 1 base and the J gene lost 10 bases, with 17 bases spanning the gap. CDR3 length: 16 residues. Germline V gives CDR1 KGHSH, CDR2 LQKENI. Written as DNA, the CDR3 is TGTGCCAGCTCACCACTGGGGCCCACCGGGGACTCACCCCTCCACTTT. It is translated as CASSPLGPTGDSPLHF.

The chain has TRBV6-1 and TRBJ2-2, with D possibly matching TRBD1 (5 bases). Germline V gives CDR1 MNHNS, CDR2 SASEGT. The CDR3 contains 13 residues. Trimming removed 6 bases from V and 2 bases from J, with 7 bases in between. The CDR3 DNA reads as TGTGCCAGCAGGACAGTCAACACCGGGGAGCTGTTTTTT. Amino acids: CASRTVNTGELFF.

The rearrangement links TRBV5-8 to TRBJ2-5, with D uncertain. CDR3 size: 15 residues. Deletions cut 4 bases from V and 3 bases from J, with 16 bases between. Germline V gene lookup returns CDR1 SGHTS and CDR2 YDEGEE. The CDR3 nucleotides read TGTGCCAGCAGCCTTGGGCAAGGAAAGGAAGAGACCCAGTACTTC. Amino acid sequence: CASSLGQGKEETQYF. The full variable domain, in which reference TRBV5-8 and TRBJ2-5 provide the parts outside the CDR3, is EAGVTQSPTHLIKTRGQQATLRCSPISGHTSVYWYQQALGLGLQFLLWYDEGEERNRGNFPPRFSGRQFPNYSSELNVNALELEDSALYLCASSLGQGKEETQYFGPGTRLLVL.

The chain recombines TRBV30 with TRBJ1-1, with a weak D call TRBD1 (6 bases). V shed 0 bases and J shed 7 bases, with 6 bases lying between them. CDR1 GTSNPN and CDR2 SVGIG come from the germline V gene (reference sequence). The CDR3 runs to 11 residues. CDR3 in amino acids: CAWSVDSEAFF. CDR3 DNA sequence: TGTGCCTGGAGTGTGGACAGTGAAGCTTTCTTT.

The chain uses TRBV5-6 and TRBJ1-1; 8 nucleotides agree with TRBD1. Germline V lookup: CDR1 SGHDT, CDR2 YYEEEE. The CDR3 is 16 residues long. The junction had 9 bases not matched to a gene; V was cut back by 2 bases and J by 3 bases. CDR3 loop: CASSLTGGRLDTEAFF. As DNA, the CDR3 is TGTGCCAGCAGCTTAACAGGGGGAAGGCTTGACACTGAAGCTTTCTTT. Based on the CDR3 plus reference TRBV5-6 and TRBJ1-1, the full variable domain is DAGVTQSPTHLIKTRGQQVTLRCSPKSGHDTVSWYQQALGQGPQFIFQYYEEEERQRGNFPDRFSGHQFPNYSSELNVNALLLGDSALYLCASSLTGGRLDTEAFFGQGTRLTVV.

This clone was recorded only once. The V and J genes are TRBV7-9 and TRBJ2-7; a weak D match, TRBD2 (5 bases). The CDR3 consists of 14 residues. Trimming took 5 bases from V and 1 from J, leaving 12 bases between them. Germline CDR1 and CDR2: SEHNR and FQNEAQ (reference sequence). The CDR3 nucleotides are TGTGCCAGCAGCCAAGCCGGGAATTCCTACGAGCAGTACTTC. Residues: CASSQAGNSYEQYF.

V gene TRBV6-1 combines with J gene TRBJ1-5, with TRBD1 matching 9 bases. After removal of 6 bases from V and 4 bases from J, the junction contained 7 bases not matched to a gene. This CDR3 region has 15 residues. Germline CDR1 MNHNS, CDR2 SASEGT. The CDR3, as DNA: TGTGCCAGCAGCCCCGGGACAGGGCTTAATCAGCCCCAGCATTTT. Translating it yields CASSPGTGLNQPQHF.

The chain uses TRBV10-2 and TRBJ2-1; 8 positions match TRBD2. The CDR3 loop spans 14 amino acids. V was clipped by 2 bases and J by 9 bases; unmatched bases: 6. Germline lookup yields CDR1 WSHSY and CDR2 SAAADI. CDR3 residues: CASSEGLAHLEQFF. In nucleotides, the CDR3 is TGCGCCAGCAGTGAGGGACTAGCTCACCTTGAGCAGTTCTTC.

The chain uses TRBV18 and TRBJ1-1; TRBD1 is a possible D gene (5 bases). V gave up 3 bases and J gave up 5 bases, with 13 bases separating them. CDR1 KGHSH and CDR2 LQKENI come from the germline V gene. CDR3 length: 14 amino acids. The CDR3 protein is CASSPMVWGTEAFF. The CDR3 coding sequence is TGTGCCAGCTCACCGATGGTCTGGGGGACTGAAGCTTTCTTT.

V usage is TRBV7-2 and J usage is TRBJ1-5; D might be TRBD1 (5 bases). Trimming took 2 bases from V and 11 from J, leaving 10 bases between them. This CDR3 is built from 12 residues. CDR1 and CDR2 from the germline V gene are SGHTA and FQGNSA. In DNA, the CDR3 is TGTGCCAGCAGCTTATCAGGGAAGACCCAGCATTTT. Translated, it gives CASSLSGKTQHF.

The V call is TRBV4-3, the J call TRBJ2-2, with 7 bases lining up with TRBD2. CDR3 length equals 13 residues. After removal of 3 bases from V and 5 bases from J, the junction contained 0 bases not matched to a gene. CDR1 and CDR2 from the germline V gene are LGHNA and YSLEER. The DNA of the CDR3 is TGCGCCAGCAGCCACGGGGGGACCGGGGAGCTGTTTTTT. It translates to CASSHGGTGELFF.

This clone has only a few counts. CDR3 nucleotides: TGTGCCAGCAGTGAGACAGGGGAGGGCTACACCTTC. Its protein is CASSETGEGYTF. J is TRBJ1-2 and V is TRBV28; 8 bases agree with TRBD1. CDR3 size: 12 residues. The ends lost 5 bases at V and 8 bases at J; junction bases unmatched: 4. Germline values: CDR1 MDHEN, CDR2 SYDVKM.